This T cell receptor beta chain was profiled in a study of T cells in Graves' hyperthyroidism and ophthalmopathy. Looking at the study overall: Peripheral blood was taken when the disease was first diagnosed, before any treatment began.

Regions amplified from RNA transcripts were the TCR beta CDR3 regions. The HTBI primer set served for first-round RT-PCR of the TCR CDR3. TCRdb processed the multiplex PCR reads anew with MiXCR; each CDR3 protein has one entry. This repertoire shows hundreds of thousands of distinct CDR3 sequences, approximately 15% found once; its top ten account for roughly 10%. This clonotype was found many times. Hyperthyroidism in the patients, aged 18 to 65, was newly diagnosed and under 2 months in duration. Over 8 ml fresh peripheral blood yielded the PBMCs. In germline, CDR1 is SGHAT, CDR2 FQNNGV. The CDR3 spans 18 residues. V trimming: 4 bases; J trimming: 3 bases; junction bases outside the gene matches: 10.

Sequenced: blood. The V gene is TRBV11-2, the J gene TRBJ2-7, with TRBD2 identical over 15 bases. The sequence was obtained from a woman under 30 with Graves' hyperthyroidism. CDR3 loop: CASSSLRTSGRGIYEQYF. The CDR3 DNA sequence: TGTGCCAGCAGCTCACTGAGGACTAGCGGGAGGGGAATCTACGAGCAGTACTTC.